This TCR beta chain comes out of a study of radiotherapy plus CTLA-4 blockade in lung cancer. General study results and limits: Clones derived from tumor TCRs expanded in blood after radiotherapy plus ipilimumab.

TCRdb's copy holds only in-frame clones and misses some; the assay was immunoSEQ multiplex PCR. The sample has 70,000 to 90,000 clones; more than 75% are singletons. Deletions cut 5 bases from V and 2 bases from J, with 9 bases between. In germline, CDR1 is SGHNT, CDR2 YENEEA. CDR3 size: 13 residues. As for this clone: The antigen is unknown.

The specimen comprised peripheral blood, sampled from a patient treated with radiotherapy plus ipilimumab. The J gene is TRBJ2-5, the V gene TRBV11-3; no clear D gene. The clonotype comes from a human donor with non-small cell lung cancer who had a complete response to radiotherapy plus ipilimumab. CDR3 in DNA: TGTGCCAGCAGCATAAGACAACAAGAGACCCAGTACTTC. As protein: CASSIRQQETQYF.